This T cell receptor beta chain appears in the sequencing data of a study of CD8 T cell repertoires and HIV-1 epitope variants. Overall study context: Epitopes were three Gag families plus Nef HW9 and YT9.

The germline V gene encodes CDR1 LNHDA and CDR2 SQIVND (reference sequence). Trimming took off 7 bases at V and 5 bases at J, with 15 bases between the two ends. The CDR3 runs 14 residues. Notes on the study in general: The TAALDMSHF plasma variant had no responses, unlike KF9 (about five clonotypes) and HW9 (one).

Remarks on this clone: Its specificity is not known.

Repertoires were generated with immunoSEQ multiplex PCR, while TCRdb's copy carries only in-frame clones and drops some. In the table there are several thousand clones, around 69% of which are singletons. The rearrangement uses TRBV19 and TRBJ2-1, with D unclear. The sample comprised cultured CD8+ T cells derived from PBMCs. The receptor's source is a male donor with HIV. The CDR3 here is CASTPKMADNEQFF. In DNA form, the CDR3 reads TGTGCCAGTACCCCCAAGATGGCTGACAATGAGCAGTTCTTC.